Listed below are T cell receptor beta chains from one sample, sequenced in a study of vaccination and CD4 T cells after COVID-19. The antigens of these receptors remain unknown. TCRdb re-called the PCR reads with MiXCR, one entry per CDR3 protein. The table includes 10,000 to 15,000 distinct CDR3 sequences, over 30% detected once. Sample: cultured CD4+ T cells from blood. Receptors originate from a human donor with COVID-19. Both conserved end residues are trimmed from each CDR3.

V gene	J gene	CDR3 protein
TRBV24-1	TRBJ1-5	ATSDPGTGPLNQPQH
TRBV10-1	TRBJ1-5	ASSGGGPGDGNQPQH
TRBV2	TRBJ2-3	ASEIQGTVTDTQY
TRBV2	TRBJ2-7	ASSVASSYYEQY
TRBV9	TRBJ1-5	ASSPSWTGNQPQH
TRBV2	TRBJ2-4	ASESTLLGNIQY
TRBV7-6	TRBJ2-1	ASSLAVAGREQF
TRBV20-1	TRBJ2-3	SASLWDTQY
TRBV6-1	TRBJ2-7	ASTGAYEQY
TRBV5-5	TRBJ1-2	ASMRMGARGYT
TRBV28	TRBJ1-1	ASSLGGEFAEAF
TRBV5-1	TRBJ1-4	ASSLRAGREEKLF
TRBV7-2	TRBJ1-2	ASSPARRRGHGYT
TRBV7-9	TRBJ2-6	ASSRTGGRAGANVLT
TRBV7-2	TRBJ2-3	ASSLGRPSTDTQY
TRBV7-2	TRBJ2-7	ASSSGLRGYEQY
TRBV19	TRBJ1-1	ASSPRDRAF
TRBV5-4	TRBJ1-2	ASSLVRLGDYGYT
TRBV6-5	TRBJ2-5	ASSYSIRPDGETQY
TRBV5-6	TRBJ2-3	ASSLGTGGDTQY
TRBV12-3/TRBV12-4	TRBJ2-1	ASSVVGGPYNEQFFG
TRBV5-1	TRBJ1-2	ATRDRDYGYT
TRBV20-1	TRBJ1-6	SASTGSSSPLH
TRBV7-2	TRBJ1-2	ASSLEAVYGYT
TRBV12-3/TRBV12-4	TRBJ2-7	ASSLLHEQY
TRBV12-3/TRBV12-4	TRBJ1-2	ASGQGRYGYT
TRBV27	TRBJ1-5	ASSLRGDHSNQPQH
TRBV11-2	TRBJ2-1	ASSAVEGVAYNEQF
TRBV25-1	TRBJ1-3	ASSPGGHTIY
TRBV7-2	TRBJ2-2	ASSPQTGFAGELF
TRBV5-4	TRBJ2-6	ASSIQGGSGANVLT
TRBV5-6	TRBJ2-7	ASTLDRDEQY
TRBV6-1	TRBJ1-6	ASKRTGNSPLH